The entry that follows covers one TCR beta chain sequence. These data originate in a study of blood T cell repertoires in COVID-19. Overall study: Material from acute and convalescent COVID-19 was sourced from the United States, Italy and Spain. T cells, B-cell-depleted T cells, or PBMCs supplied cDNA or gDNA.

In the authors' methods: Reference gene primer amplification gave estimated nucleated cell counts. Generated by immunoSEQ multiplex PCR, the TCRdb table keeps only in-frame clones and is missing some. That table supplies the V and J calls and clone size; D and trimming were determined from the DNA. The profile shows 110,000 to 150,000 clones, roughly 83% of them singletons. Germline loops: CDR1 LNHDA, CDR2 SQIVND (reference sequence). The CDR3 runs to 14 residues. The V end was cut by 7 bases, the J end by 3 bases, with 15 bases between. This clonotype was sampled from a woman of 80 years or more with acute or convalescent COVID-19. The sample was peripheral blood. This sequence joins TRBV19 and TRBJ1-1, with TRBD1 as a possible D gene (6 bases). The CDR3 protein is CASTQDRTHTEAFF. In DNA form, the CDR3 reads TGTGCCAGTACCCAAGACAGGACCCACACTGAAGCTTTCTTT. The variable domain in full, completed from reference TRBV19 and TRBJ1-1, reads DGGITQSPKYLFRKEGQNVTLSCEQNLNHDAMYWYRQDPGQGLRLIYYSQIVNDFQKGDIAEGYSVSREKKESFPLTVTSAQKNPTAFYLCASTQDRTHTEAFFGQGTRLTVV.